This entry lists 17 T cell receptor delta chains sequenced from one sample in a study of gammadelta T cells in human blood. TCRdb processed the RT-PCR reads again with the CATT caller. This table has 650 to 950 delta-chain clones, roughly 60% appearing once. The specimen was non-Vgamma9Vdelta2 gamma-delta T cells from cord blood. The source of these receptors is a newborn.

In this sample, this clone is large (0.1 to 1%). The gene calls are TRDV2 and TRDJ1; 9 nucleotides agree with TRDD3. The length of the CDR3 is 14 residues. The germline V gene encodes CDR1 GEAIGNYY and CDR2 EKD. V shed 5 bases, J shed 0 bases, and the junction held 3 bases outside the gene matches. The chain's CDR3 is CACGGYGHTDKLIF. For the CDR3, the DNA is TGTGCCTGTGGGGGATACGGGCACACCGATAAACTCATCTTT.

A remark on this clone: This sequence is one base from a far larger clone and is likely a read error. The genes are TRDV1 and TRDJ3, with unresolved D. This CDR3 has 20 amino acids. The germline gives CDR1 TSWWSYY, CDR2 QGS. V was pared by 5 bases and J by 2 bases, with 22 bases between. The CDR3 region is CALGPPPPKVGPWDTRQMFF. The CDR3 DNA follows: TGTGCTCTTGGGCCCCCCCCGCCTAAGGTCGGACCCTGGGACACCCGACAGATGTTTTTC.

In regard to this clone: This likely stems from a read error, as it lies one base from a far larger clone. This chain connects TRAV38-2/DV8 to TRDJ1; TRDD3 agrees at 9 bases. The germline gives CDR1 TSESDYY, CDR2 QEAYKQQN. V shed 4 bases, J shed 4 bases, and the junction held 20 bases outside the gene matches. This CDR3 has 19 residues. CDR3 bases: TGTGCTTATAGGCTACCTATTCCTACTGGGGGACCGTACAACGATAAACTCATCTTT. Residues: CAYRLPIPTGGPYNDKLIF.

By sample fraction, this clone is large. V usage is TRDV1 and J usage is TRDJ2; D gene unclear. V lost 2 bases to trimming and J lost 7 bases, with 17 bases between them. Germline V gene sequence: CDR1 TSWWSYY, CDR2 QGS. The CDR3 consists of 16 residues. The CDR3 DNA is TGTGCTCTTGGGGAAGTCCCTCGATTTGACCTAGCACAACTCTTCTTT. Its protein product is CALGEVPRFDLAQLFF.

As for this clone: This may stem from a read error, because a much larger clone lies one nucleotide away. The rearrangement joins TRDV1 to TRDJ1; the D gene is possibly TRDD3 (6 bases). Trimming took 2 bases from V and 2 from J, leaving 24 bases between them. The CDR3 is 19 residues long. Germline values: CDR1 TSWWSYY, CDR2 QGS. CDR3 amino acids: CALGETAAKGISGTDKLIF. In DNA form, the CDR3 reads TGTGCTCTTGGGGAAACCGCCGCAAAGGGGATCAGCGGAACCGATAAACTCATCTTT.

The chain combines TRDV1 with TRDJ1, with 8 positions matching TRDD3. The CDR3 is 16 residues long. Germline assignment: CDR1 TSWWSYY and CDR2 QGS. The J segment lost 14 bases and the V segment lost 4 bases, leaving 21 bases of the junction unmatched. The CDR3: CALGAWDAIGGSPLIF. CDR3 nucleotide sequence: TGTGCTCTTGGGGCCTGGGACGCTATTGGGGGATCCCCACTGATCTTT.

Turning to this clone: This is likely an artifact of a read error, given a far larger clone one base away. This chain connects TRDV1 to TRDJ2; no definite D call. In germline, CDR1 is TSWWSYY, CDR2 QGS. The CDR3 is 16 amino acids. The CDR3 DNA is TGTGCTCTTGGGGAAGTCCCTCGATTTGACCTAGCAAAACTCTTCTTT. Translated, it gives CALGEVPRFDLAKLFF.

Of note for this clone: A read error is the likely source, as a far larger clone sits one nucleotide away. This sample also contains other DNA sequences that code for the same CDR3. The chain combines TRAV14/DV4 with TRDJ1; 7 bases are a match to TRDD3. CDR1 TSDPSYG and CDR2 QGSYDQQN come from the germline V gene (reference sequence). This CDR3 has 18 residues. Trimming cost V 0 bases and J 5 bases; bases outside gene matches: 15. In nucleotides, the CDR3 is TGTGCAATGAGAGAGGGCCTCAGCTTGGGGGACCGGTCAGATAAACTCATCTTT. It specifies CAMREGLSLGDRSDKLIF.

Concerning this clone itself: A far larger clone is a single base away, which makes a read error likely. At the DNA level, this CDR3 is encoded by other sequences in the same sample as well. The chain combines TRAV29/DV5 with TRDJ1; 13 bases line up with TRDD3. The CDR3 loop spans 19 amino acids. V lost 2 bases and J lost 0; bases outside the gene matches: 13. CDR1 is NSMFDY and CDR2 is ISSIKDK in the germline V gene. For the CDR3, the DNA is TGTGCAGCAAGTGTTCCGTACTGGGGGATACGCCCATACACCGATAAACTCATCTTT. Its protein product is CAASVPYWGIRPYTDKLIF.

In its sample, this clone was seen once. With a far larger clone one base away, a read error is the likely cause. Other DNA sequences in the same sample also yield this CDR3. The chain links TRDV3 to TRDJ1; 8 bases line up with TRDD3. Germline-derived CDR1 and CDR2 are TVYSNPD and GDNSRS (reference sequence). Unmatched junction bases numbered 22, after V lost 3 bases and J lost 1 base. The CDR3 has 19 amino acids. CDR3 DNA sequence: TGTGCCTTGCTAGGGGGCCCTACGGGTCTGGGGGAAGGCACCGATAAACTCATCTTT. Residues: CALLGGPTGLGEGTDKLIF.

As regards this clone: Only one base separates this from a far larger clonotype, so it likely reflects a read error. The chain employs TRDV1 and TRDJ3; D perhaps matches TRDD3 (5 bases). The CDR3 is 15 amino acids. Germline V gene lookup returns CDR1 TSWWSYY and CDR2 QGS. CDR3 protein: CALGETSWDTRRMFF. CDR3 bases: TGTGCTCTTGGGGAAACCTCCTGGGACACCCGACGGATGTTTTTC.

Note on this clone: A far larger clone is off by one base, so a read error is likely. This chain joins TRAV38-2/DV8 and TRDJ1; D is uncertain. Germline CDR1 TSESDYY, CDR2 QEAYKQQN. CDR3 length: 19 amino acids. Trimming took off 0 bases at V and 0 bases at J, with 21 bases between the two ends. The CDR3 region has the DNA TGTGCTTATAGGAGCGGCCGGAGCGCCGGGTGGGTGCACACCGATAAACTCATCTTT. Amino acids: CAYRSGRSAGWVHTDKLIF.

Notes on this clone: The likely explanation is a read error, given a far larger clone one base away. The J gene is TRDJ2, the V gene TRDV1; D remains unclear. This CDR3 is built from 18 residues. The V end lost 2 bases, the J end lost 7 bases, and 23 bases lay between the germline ends. Germline V gene sequence: CDR1 TSWWSYY, CDR2 QGS. CDR3 DNA: TGTGCTCTTGGGGAAGTGGGTACTCGCGGGACTATAGGAGCACAACTCTTCTTT. It yields the protein CALGEVGTRGTIGAQLFF.

In the case of this clone: The likely explanation is a read error, given a far larger clone one base away. The chain is built from TRDV1 and TRDJ1, with TRDD3 as a possible D gene (6 bases). This CDR3 has 16 residues. Trimming removed 9 bases at V and 0 bases at J, with 20 bases between. Germline CDR1 TSWWSYY, CDR2 QGS. The CDR3 DNA reads TGTGCTCTCGGATGTACGGGGGACCTATACACCGATAAACTCATCTTT. Its translation is CALGCTGDLYTDKLIF.

With respect to this clone: A far larger clone is one base from this, pointing to a likely read error. Other DNA sequences within the sample encode an identical CDR3. The V call is TRDV1, the J call TRDJ1, with D possibly being TRDD2 (7 bases). CDR3 length equals 20 residues. The germline V gene has CDR1 TSWWSYY and CDR2 QGS. With 6 bases removed from V and 1 base from J, the gap between germline ends came to 30 bases. DNA of the CDR3: TGTGCTCTTGGTGAAGTTCCTACGACCTTCATGGGGGTCCCCACCGATAAACTCATCTTT. Translation gives CALGEVPTTFMGVPTDKLIF.

By sample fraction, this clone is large. Other DNA variants within this sample encode the same CDR3. The chain is built from TRDV1 and TRDJ1; a possible D gene is TRDD2 (6 bases). V was clipped by 3 bases and J by 3 bases, with 23 bases between them. Germline values: CDR1 TSWWSYY, CDR2 QGS. The CDR3 is made up of 18 amino acids. For the CDR3, the DNA is TGTGCTCTTGGGGACCCTTTCCTAGGGGACTCTACTGCCGATAAACTCATCTTT. Protein: CALGDPFLGDSTADKLIF.

This clone appeared a few times. Given a far larger clone just one base away, this is likely a sequencing read error. The V gene is TRAV38-2/DV8, the J gene TRDJ1; 10 bases agree with TRDD3. The CDR3 length is 22 residues. Per the germline V gene, CDR1 is TSESDYY and CDR2 is QEAYKQQN. The V gene end was trimmed by 1 base and the J gene end by 4 bases; junction bases not matched to a gene: 25. This CDR3 is CAYRSSLPPCLDTGGLCDKLIF. CDR3 in DNA: TGTGCTTATAGGAGCAGCCTTCCGCCCTGTTTGGATACTGGGGGATTATGCGATAAACTCATCTTT.